This T cell receptor beta chain was identified during a study of siplizumab effects on memory and regulatory T cells. Study outcomes and limitations: The study found that mappable alloreactive CD4+ clones averaged 68.8% Treg-derived with siplizumab and 25% to 30% in controls. With siplizumab, cumulative frequency of CD4+ memory-derived alloreactive sequences dropped significantly.

Repertoires were generated with immunoSEQ multiplex PCR, while TCRdb's copy carries only in-frame clones and drops some. The sample includes just over 60,000 clones, 70% to 80% seen only once; the top ten take roughly 0.4%. About this clone: Its antigen is undetermined.

The CDR3 is made up of 16 amino acids. CDR1 is SGHTA and CDR2 is FQGNSA in the germline V gene. Trimming took off 0 bases at V and 6 bases at J, with 15 bases between the two ends. The sequenced sample was memory CD4+ T cells sorted from blood. This TCR was recovered from a human donor in good health. The chain employs TRBV7-2 and TRBJ1-5; D is possibly TRBD1 (5 bases). The CDR3 nucleotides are TGTGCCAGCAGCTTAGCGGCATGGGGCTCGGGTCAGCCCCAGCATTTT. Translating it yields CASSLAAWGSGQPQHF.